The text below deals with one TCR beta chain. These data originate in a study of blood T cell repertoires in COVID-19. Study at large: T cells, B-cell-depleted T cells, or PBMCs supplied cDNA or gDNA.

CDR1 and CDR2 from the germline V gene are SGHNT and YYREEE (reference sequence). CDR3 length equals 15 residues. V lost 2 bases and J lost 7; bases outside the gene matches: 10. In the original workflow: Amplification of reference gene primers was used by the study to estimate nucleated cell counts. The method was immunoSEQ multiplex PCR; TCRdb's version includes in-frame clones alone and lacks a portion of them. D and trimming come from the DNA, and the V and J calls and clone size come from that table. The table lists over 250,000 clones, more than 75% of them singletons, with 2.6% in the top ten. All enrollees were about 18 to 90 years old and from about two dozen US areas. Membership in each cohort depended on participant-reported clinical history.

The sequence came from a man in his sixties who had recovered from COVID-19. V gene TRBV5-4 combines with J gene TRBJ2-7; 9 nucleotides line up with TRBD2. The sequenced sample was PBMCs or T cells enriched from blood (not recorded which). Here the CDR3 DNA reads TGTGCCAGCAGCTTTGCGGGAGGGCCTCTGGGGGAGCAGTACTTC. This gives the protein CASSFAGGPLGEQYF.